These 26 T cell receptor beta chains were sequenced from one sample in a study of blood T cell repertoires in COVID-19. Assay: immunoSEQ multiplex PCR; the TCRdb copy retains only in-frame clones and omits some. The table records 75,000 to 100,000 clones, over 75% of them present only once. The sample consisted of peripheral blood. Receptors originate from a woman of 80 years or more with acute or convalescent COVID-19.

The V and J genes are TRBV7-9 and TRBJ1-5; D remains unclear. Trimming removed 1 base at V and 1 base at J, with 5 bases between. This CDR3 is 14 amino acids long. Germline CDR1 is SEHNR and CDR2 is FQNEAQ (reference sequence). The CDR3: CASSLVGSNQPQHF. The CDR3 region has the DNA TGTGCCAGCAGCTTAGTCGGGAGCAATCAGCCCCAGCATTTT.

This clone was recorded only once. This chain uses TRBV5-8 with TRBJ2-7, with 12 nucleotides matching TRBD2. Germline V gene data show CDR1 as SGHTS and CDR2 as YDEGEE. The CDR3 loop spans 16 amino acids. The trim removed 5 bases at V and 2 bases at J, leaving 8 bases unmatched. The CDR3: CASRKKTSGGAYEQYF. CDR3 DNA sequence: TGTGCCAGCAGGAAGAAGACTAGCGGGGGAGCCTACGAGCAGTACTTC.

The gene calls are TRBV6-2 or TRBV6-3 and TRBJ1-5; D is unresolved. Germline V gene data show CDR1 as MNHEY and CDR2 as SVGEGT. Between the trimmed V and J ends, which lost 2 bases and 7 bases, there was a span of 6 bases. The CDR3 covers 12 residues. CDR3: CASSYPTQPQHF. CDR3 bases: TGTGCCAGCAGTTACCCTACGCAGCCCCAGCATTTT.

V usage is TRBV7-9 and J usage is TRBJ1-5; no firm D call. The CDR3 is 15 amino acids. Germline loops: CDR1 SEHNR, CDR2 FQNEAQ (reference sequence). V shed 5 bases and J shed 7 bases, with 18 bases lying between them. CDR3 nucleotide sequence: TGTGCCAGCAGCCCTCCCGGTGGGGAGAGACAGCCCCAGCATTTT. It yields the protein CASSPPGGERQPQHF.

The V gene is TRBV10-3, the J gene TRBJ1-5, with TRBD1 matching 9 bases. J was trimmed by 1 base and V by 6 bases; bases with no gene match: 4. This CDR3 spans 15 amino acids. The germline CDR1 and CDR2 sequences are ENHRY and SYGVKD. The CDR3 sequence is CAISVGQGSNQPQHF. DNA for the CDR3: TGTGCCATCAGCGTCGGACAGGGGAGCAATCAGCCCCAGCATTTT.

The chain links TRBV28 to TRBJ1-1; TRBD1 might be the D (6 bases). Germline CDR1 is MDHEN and CDR2 is SYDVKM. This CDR3 is 14 amino acids long. Deletions cut 5 bases from V and 5 bases from J, with 15 bases between. The CDR3 sequence is CASSKQGGWTEAFF. CDR3 DNA sequence: TGTGCCAGCAGTAAACAGGGTGGTTGGACTGAAGCTTTCTTT.

This rearrangement joins TRBV4-3 to TRBJ2-2, with 10 bases identical to TRBD2. This CDR3 region has 17 residues. Germline V CDR1 and CDR2: LGHNA, YSLEER. Trimming took 2 bases from V and 7 from J; bases not matched to a gene: 10. This chain's CDR3 is CASSQRAAGGPDGELFF. CDR3 coding DNA: TGCGCCAGCAGCCAACGGGCAGCGGGGGGGCCTGACGGGGAGCTGTTTTTT.

As concerns this clone: Other DNA sequences in this sample translate to the same CDR3. This chain joins TRBV28 and TRBJ1-2; unclear D gene. Germline CDR1 is MDHEN and CDR2 is SYDVKM. V gave up 4 bases and J gave up 2 bases, with 2 bases separating them. The CDR3 runs 11 residues. CDR3 nucleotide sequence: TGTGCCAGCAGTTCGAACTATGGCTACACCTTC. This translates into CASSSNYGYTF.

The chain employs TRBV10-3 and TRBJ2-3; TRBD1 matches at 7 bases. J was trimmed by 0 bases and V by 8 bases; bases with no gene match: 8. The CDR3 consists of 15 residues. In germline, CDR1 is ENHRY, CDR2 SYGVKD. The CDR3, as DNA: TGTGCCATCGGCTCGGGACAGAGAAGCACAGATACGCAGTATTTT. Translated: CAIGSGQRSTDTQYF.

This chain uses TRBV7-2 with TRBJ2-1, with TRBD2 matching 11 bases. CDR3 length: 13 amino acids. CDR1 and CDR2 (germline): SGHTA, FQGNSA. With V trimmed by 6 bases and J by 12 bases, 7 bases remained unmatched. The CDR3 region is CASSSGGAFGQFF. CDR3 nucleotide sequence: TGTGCCAGCAGTAGCGGGGGGGCCTTTGGGCAGTTCTTC.

The chain employs TRBV19 and TRBJ1-1; the match to TRBD1 covers 8 bases. V was pared by 3 bases and J by 1 base, with 1 base of the junction left unmatched. The germline V gene encodes CDR1 LNHDA and CDR2 SQIVND (reference sequence). The CDR3 is 14 amino acids. The CDR3 sequence: CASSIDRGNTEAFF. In DNA form, the CDR3 reads TGTGCCAGTAGTATCGACAGGGGGAACACTGAAGCTTTCTTT.

This clone occurred a few times. The chain joins TRBV2 to TRBJ1-6, with 7 bases aligning to TRBD1. Germline V gives CDR1 SNHLY, CDR2 FYNNEI. V lost 3 bases, J lost 6 bases, and 5 bases stayed unmatched. The CDR3 extends over 15 amino acids. The CDR3 spells CASSERGPFNSPLHF. Written as DNA, the CDR3 is TGTGCCAGCAGTGAGAGGGGGCCCTTTAATTCACCCCTCCACTTT. Full variable domain (missing parts from reference TRBV2 and TRBJ1-6): EPEVTQTPSHQVTQMGQEVILRCVPISNHLYFYWYRQILGQKVEFLVSFYNNEISEKSEIFDDQFSVERPDGSNFTLKIRSTKLEDSAMYFCASSERGPFNSPLHFGNGTRLTVT.

The chain uses TRBV5-1 and TRBJ1-6; D is possibly TRBD1 (6 bases). This CDR3 comprises 19 residues. V dropped 0 bases and J dropped 4 bases, with 20 bases sitting between them. Germline V lookup: CDR1 SGHRS, CDR2 YFSETQ. CDR3 DNA: TGCGCCAGCAGCTTGGACGACAGGTCGGGGAAACGATATAATTCACCCCTCCACTTT. Translation gives CASSLDDRSGKRYNSPLHF.

V gene TRBV5-5 combines with J gene TRBJ1-3, with D possibly matching TRBD1 (6 bases). The CDR3 length is 14 residues. The germline V gene encodes CDR1 SGHKS and CDR2 YYEKEE (reference sequence). Trimming stripped 4 bases from V and 4 bases from J, with 12 bases between. For the CDR3, the DNA is TGTGCCAGCAGCCCCGGGACATCGGGAAACACCATATATTTT. Translation: CASSPGTSGNTIYF.

As regards this clone: The CDR3 does not close with the conserved phenylalanine or tryptophan, likely indicating a read error. It is unclear where the CDR3 begins or ends on the DNA, so no DNA is shown, and the CDR3 is as TCRdb lists it. The chain joins TRBV6-4 to TRBJ1-3; TRBD1, the table's D call, was not compared with the DNA. The CDR3 comprises 9 residues, both ends counted. Germline CDR1 is MRHNA and CDR2 is SNTAGT. The CDR3 loop reads CASSGGQAL.

Worth noting for this clone: This same CDR3 is encoded by further DNA sequences in the sample. The J gene is TRBJ1-1, the V gene TRBV29-1; weak D call: TRBD1 (6 bases). Germline CDR1 and CDR2: SQVTM and ANQGSEA. Trimming shortened V by 4 bases and J by 3 bases, and 6 bases separated the two germline ends. This CDR3 comprises 11 residues. CDR3 bases: TGCAGCGTTGCAGGGGACACTGAAGCTTTCTTT. It encodes CSVAGDTEAFF.

This clone was recorded only once. DNA of the CDR3: TGTGCCAGCTCACCACGGCGTGGGGAGGGAGAGACCCAGTACTTC. Translated, it gives CASSPRRGEGETQYF. The chain employs TRBV18 and TRBJ2-5; 7 bases line up with TRBD2. The CDR3 runs to 15 residues. CDR1 and CDR2 (germline): KGHSH, LQKENI. V was clipped by 1 base and J by 4 bases; unmatched bases: 6. Full variable domain (missing parts from reference TRBV18 and TRBJ2-5): NAGVMQNPRHLVRRRGQEARLRCSPMKGHSHVYWYRQLPEEGLKFMVYLQKENIIDESGMPKERFSAEFPKEGPSILRIQQVVRGDSAAYFCASSPRRGEGETQYFGPGTRLLVL.

The rearrangement joins TRBV18 to TRBJ2-5, with 9 bases that match TRBD1. Germline V gene sequence: CDR1 KGHSH, CDR2 LQKENI. The CDR3 runs to 14 residues. Unmatched junction bases numbered 4, after V lost 3 bases and J lost 5 bases. CDR3 sequence: CASSPGTGPETQYF. CDR3 DNA: TGTGCCAGCTCACCCGGGACAGGGCCGGAGACCCAGTACTTC.

This clone has just a few counts. This rearrangement joins TRBV6-2 or TRBV6-3 to TRBJ1-1; D perhaps matches TRBD1 (5 bases). Deletions cut 2 bases from V and 1 base from J, with 20 bases between. This CDR3 has 18 residues. The V gene's germline CDR1 is MNHEY and CDR2 SVGEGT. This CDR3 reads CASSYLASWGLGNTEAFF. The CDR3, as DNA: TGTGCCAGCAGTTACCTTGCGAGCTGGGGACTCGGGAACACTGAAGCTTTCTTT.

This rearrangement joins TRBV18 to TRBJ2-5; 10 nucleotides align to TRBD2. Germline-derived CDR1 and CDR2 are KGHSH and LQKENI. The V and J ends lost 5 bases and 5 bases, in that order; junction bases with no gene match: 8. CDR3 length: 15 residues. The CDR3 reads CASSTLAGARETQYF. DNA of the CDR3: TGTGCCAGCTCAACTCTAGCGGGGGCCCGGGAGACCCAGTACTTC.

This clone has only a few counts. The V call is TRBV18, the J call TRBJ1-2; no reliable D call. CDR3 length: 15 amino acids. From germline, CDR1 is KGHSH and CDR2 LQKENI. V was clipped by 2 bases and J by 0 bases, with 10 bases between them. The DNA for the CDR3 is TGTGCCAGCTCACCAGGGGAGTTTCCTAACTATGGCTACACCTTC. Translating gives CASSPGEFPNYGYTF.

The chain is built from TRBV20-1 and TRBJ1-2; D is possibly TRBD1 (6 bases). The ends were cut back, 3 bases at V and 7 bases at J, with 21 bases in the middle. The germline CDR1 and CDR2 sequences are DFQATT and SNEGSKA (reference sequence). This CDR3 contains 15 residues. CDR3 coding DNA: TGCAGTGCTAGTTTGGCAGGGGAAGATCTCCGTGGCTACACCTTC. Amino acids: CSASLAGEDLRGYTF.

This clone was recorded once. J is TRBJ1-4 and V is TRBV5-4; maybe TRBD1 (6 bases). The length of the CDR3 is 16 residues. V was pared by 1 base and J by 3 bases, with 13 bases between. Looked up from germline, CDR1 is SGHNT and CDR2 is YYREEE (reference sequence). The CDR3: CASSLRQAGANEKLFF. The CDR3 coding sequence is TGTGCCAGCAGCTTGCGACAGGCCGGAGCTAATGAAAAACTGTTTTTT. The full variable domain, rest sourced from reference TRBV5-4 and TRBJ1-4, is ETGVTQSPTHLIKTRGQQVTLRCSSQSGHNTVSWYQQALGQGPQFIFQYYREEENGRGNFPPRFSGLQFPNYSSELNVNALELDDSALYLCASSLRQAGANEKLFFGSGTQLSVL.

This clone has a single count. The rearrangement joins TRBV21-1 to TRBJ1-2; the table's D call, TRBD1, has no DNA check behind it. TRBV21-1 is a listed pseudogene. The length of the CDR3 is 16 residues. This chain's CDR3 is CASSKLGAGPNYGYTF. In DNA, the CDR3 is TGTGCCAGCAGCAAATTGGGCGCAGGGCCAAACTATGGCTACACCTTC.

The chain carries TRBV7-9 and TRBJ2-5, with 11 nucleotides matching TRBD1. This CDR3 is 16 amino acids long. V trimming: 5 bases; J trimming: 4 bases; junction bases outside the gene matches: 9. The germline gives CDR1 SEHNR, CDR2 FQNEAQ (reference sequence). The CDR3 region has the DNA TGTGCCAGCAGCGCAGCCGGGACAGGGGGAAGAGAGACCCAGTACTTC. Encoded protein: CASSAAGTGGRETQYF.

This sequence joins TRBV6-6 and TRBJ1-6; 9 nucleotides match TRBD1. CDR1 is MNHNY, CDR2 SVGAGI, per germline (reference sequence). The junction had 15 bases not matched to a gene; V was cut back by 8 bases and J by 7 bases. The CDR3 loop spans 17 amino acids. CDR3 region: CASGRTGTGTGNSPLHF. The CDR3 bases are TGTGCCAGCGGTCGAACTGGGACAGGGACGGGGAATTCACCCCTCCACTTT.